A selection of T cell receptor beta chains follows, all from one sample in a study of blood T cell repertoires in COVID-19. Sequenced by immunoSEQ multiplex PCR; TCRdb stores in-frame clones only, minus some. The sample contains 300,000 to 350,000 clones, about 86% of which appear only once. The sample was PBMCs or T cells enriched from blood (not recorded which). These receptor sequences come from a woman in her 40s with acute COVID-19. The CDR3 runs from the conserved cysteine through the conserved F or W. Each record gives: D gene, clone size, V gene, J gene, CDR3 DNA, CDR3 protein. A D gene is named only where the DNA matches it firmly. Size tells how often a clone was seen (once, few, many) or the class of an expanded clone, and some rows leave it out.

D: -
size: -
V: TRBV5-8
J: TRBJ2-7
DNA: TGTGCCAGCAGCTACACAGGGCCGGGGAGCTACGAGCAGTACTTC
CDR3: CASSYTGPGSYEQYF

D: -
size: -
V: TRBV27
J: TRBJ1-4
DNA: TGTGCCAGCAGACCCCTCGAGGGGGGAGGGTCTTATAAGGAAAAACTGTTTTTT
CDR3: CASRPLEGGGSYKEKLFF

D: -
size: -
V: TRBV7-2
J: TRBJ2-3
DNA: TGTGCCAGCAGCTTAGCGGGGCTCCTTGGCACAGATACGCAGTATTTT
CDR3: CASSLAGLLGTDTQYF

D: -
size: -
V: TRBV11-2
J: TRBJ1-4
DNA: TGTGCCAGCAGCTTAGTTCCAGGGAGGAATGAAAAACTGTTTTTT
CDR3: CASSLVPGRNEKLFF

D: -
size: once
V: TRBV18
J: TRBJ1-2
DNA: TGTGCCAGCTCACCCCCCAACAGGGTCAATGGCTACACCTTC
CDR3: CASSPPNRVNGYTF

D: -
size: -
V: TRBV5-6
J: TRBJ2-2
DNA: TGTGCCAGCAGCCCGGCACAGGAAACAAGAACCGGGGAGCTGTTTTTT
CDR3: CASSPAQETRTGELFF

D: TRBD2
size: -
V: TRBV24-1
J: TRBJ2-3
DNA: TGTGCCACCAGTGACATCAGCGGGATCGGGGCAGATACGCAGTATTTT
CDR3: CATSDISGIGADTQYF

D: -
size: once
V: TRBV7-3
J: TRBJ1-1
DNA: TGTGCCAGCAGCTTAGCCGGGAACACTGAAGCTTTCTTT
CDR3: CASSLAGNTEAFF

D: TRBD1
size: -
V: TRBV25-1
J: TRBJ1-2
DNA: TGTGCCAGCGCAGACAGGGGAGGAAACTATGGCTACACCTTC
CDR3: CASADRGGNYGYTF

D: -
size: -
V: TRBV5-1
J: TRBJ2-2
DNA: TGCGCCAGCAGCTCGGGTGCCACCGGGGAGCTGTTTTTT
CDR3: CASSSGATGELFF

D: TRBD1
size: -
V: TRBV7-9
J: TRBJ1-1
DNA: TGTGCCAGCAGTAGTAACCAGGGGGCATCTGAAGCTTTCTTT
CDR3: CASSSNQGASEAFF

D: -
size: once
V: TRBV7-2
J: TRBJ2-7
DNA: TGTGCCAGCAGCTTTGTTGGTAGCTCCTACGAGCAGTACTTC
CDR3: CASSFVGSSYEQYF

D: TRBD1
size: -
V: TRBV2
J: TRBJ1-5
DNA: TGTGCCAGCAGTGAAGGACAGGGGAAGGGTCAGCCCCAGCATTTT
CDR3: CASSEGQGKGQPQHF

D: -
size: -
V: TRBV5-5
J: TRBJ1-3
DNA: TGTGCCAGCAGCCTACAGGGATTTACTGGAAACACCATATATTTT
CDR3: CASSLQGFTGNTIYF

D: TRBD2
size: -
V: TRBV11-2
J: TRBJ2-3
DNA: TGTGCCAGCAGCTTAGGACTAGCGGGGGGGGAGTCGGAGTATTTT
CDR3: CASSLGLAGGESEYF

D: -
size: -
V: TRBV28
J: TRBJ1-4
DNA: TGTGCCAGCAGTGGCCCTTATCGACAGTCTAATGAAAAACTGTTTTTT
CDR3: CASSGPYRQSNEKLFF

D: -
size: -
V: TRBV24-1
J: TRBJ1-4
DNA: TGTGCCACCAGTGACAGGGGTGAAAAACTGTTTTTT
CDR3: CATSDRGEKLFF

D: -
size: -
V: TRBV18
J: TRBJ1-2
DNA: TGTGCCAGCTCAGCGAACGCCGACAGACGCTTCTATGGCTACACCTTC
CDR3: CASSANADRRFYGYTF

D: TRBD1
size: -
V: TRBV5-1
J: TRBJ1-5
DNA: TGCGCCAGCAGTCAACAGGGGAACAGCAATCAGCCCCAGCATTTT
CDR3: CASSQQGNSNQPQHF

D: -
size: once
V: TRBV19
J: TRBJ2-6
DNA: TGTGCCAGTAGTGACTGGACGGGAAGACGTGACTCTGGGGCCAACGTCCTGACTTTC
CDR3: CASSDWTGRRDSGANVLTF

D: -
size: -
V: TRBV6-1
J: TRBJ1-6
DNA: TGTGCCAGCAGTGAAGGTTGGGCGCGTCCCCTCCACTTT
CDR3: CASSEGWARPLHF

D: -
size: -
V: TRBV7-9
J: TRBJ1-5
DNA: TGTGCCAGCAGCTTTTCAGGGAATCAGCCCCAGCATTTT
CDR3: CASSFSGNQPQHF

D: -
size: -
V: TRBV19
J: TRBJ2-7
DNA: TGTGCCAGTAGTGGTCAGACAGCTGGCGAGCAGTACTTC
CDR3: CASSGQTAGEQYF

D: -
size: -
V: TRBV7-8
J: TRBJ1-2
DNA: TGTGCCAGCAGCTCGAGTACTTTCGGGACAAACTCTGACTATGGCTACACCTTC
CDR3: CASSSSTFGTNSDYGYTF

D: -
size: -
V: TRBV24-1
J: TRBJ1-5
DNA: TGTGCCACCACCTCAGGTAGCAATCAGCCCCAGCATTTT
CDR3: CATTSGSNQPQHF

D: TRBD2
size: few
V: TRBV10-1
J: TRBJ2-2
DNA: TGCGCCAGCAGTGGACTAGCGGGAGGGTCGAACACCGGGGAGCTGTTTTTT
CDR3: CASSGLAGGSNTGELFF

D: -
size: -
V: TRBV6-5
J: TRBJ1-1
DNA: TGTGCCAGCAGAGAGTTTAGAGTCTACACTGAAGCTTTCTTT
CDR3: CASREFRVYTEAFF

D: TRBD1
size: -
V: TRBV3-1/TRBV3-2
J: TRBJ1-5
DNA: TGTGCCAGCAGCAACTGCGGGAGCAGGGGGCCCATATGCAATCAGCCCCAGCATTTT
CDR3: CASSNCGSRGPICNQPQHF

D: TRBD1
size: few
V: TRBV2
J: TRBJ2-7
DNA: TGTGCCACAGGGGGCCTCTCTGGCCAGCAGTACTTC
CDR3: CATGGLSGQQYF

D: TRBD2
size: -
V: TRBV3-1/TRBV3-2
J: TRBJ2-1
DNA: TGTGCCAGCAGCCACCGCGGGGGGCCCAATGAGCAGTTCTTC
CDR3: CASSHRGGPNEQFF

D: TRBD1
size: few
V: TRBV4-2
J: TRBJ1-2
DNA: TGTGCCAGCAGCCTGACGGTACGACAGGGGTACGATGGCTACACCTTC
CDR3: CASSLTVRQGYDGYTF

D: TRBD1
size: -
V: TRBV13
J: TRBJ2-7
DNA: TGTGCCAGCAGCGGCAGCCGGGACAGGAAGCAAATCCTATCCTACGAGCAGTACTTC
CDR3: CASSGSRDRKQILSYEQYF

D: -
size: -
V: TRBV19
J: TRBJ2-5
DNA: TGTGCCAGTAGTCCCCCCGGAGGTCTCCAAGAGACCCAGTACTTC
CDR3: CASSPPGGLQETQYF

D: TRBD1
size: -
V: TRBV12-3/TRBV12-4
J: TRBJ2-7
DNA: TGTGCCAGCAGTTTGGGACAGGGCTACGAGCAGTACTTC
CDR3: CASSLGQGYEQYF

D: -
size: -
V: TRBV4-3
J: TRBJ1-1
DNA: TGCGCCAGCAGCCAATTAACAGTGAACACTGAAGCTTTCTTT
CDR3: CASSQLTVNTEAFF

D: TRBD1
size: -
V: TRBV10-3
J: TRBJ1-1
DNA: TGTGCCATCAGGAACACAGGGGGCAACACTGAAGCTTTCTTT
CDR3: CAIRNTGGNTEAFF

D: TRBD1
size: once
V: TRBV6-5
J: TRBJ1-2
DNA: TGTGCCAGCACCCGAGGGGGCTTTAACTATGGCTACACCTTC
CDR3: CASTRGGFNYGYTF

D: TRBD2
size: few
V: TRBV4-1
J: TRBJ2-3
DNA: TGCGCCAGCAGCCAAGCAAAGGCGGGAGGAAGGAGGGATACGCAGTATTTT
CDR3: CASSQAKAGGRRDTQYF

D: -
size: -
V: TRBV4-1
J: TRBJ2-5
DNA: TGCGCCAGCAGCCAAGATCCAGCGGAGACCCAGTACTTC
CDR3: CASSQDPAETQYF

D: -
size: -
V: TRBV4-3
J: TRBJ1-3
DNA: TGCGCCAGCCCCTCTGGTTCTCAGGGCAGAAACACCATATATTTT
CDR3: CASPSGSQGRNTIYF

D: -
size: -
V: TRBV10-3
J: TRBJ2-1
DNA: TGTGCCATCAGTGAAGCACAGAGTACCTACAATGAGCAGTTCTTC
CDR3: CAISEAQSTYNEQFF

D: -
size: -
V: TRBV3-1/TRBV3-2
J: TRBJ1-2
DNA: TGTGCCAGCAGCCAAGATGGTCTTGGGGGGTTCCATGGCTACACCTTC
CDR3: CASSQDGLGGFHGYTF

D: TRBD2
size: -
V: TRBV18
J: TRBJ2-3
DNA: TGTGCCAGCTCACTCAGCGGGGACACAGATACGCAGTATTTT
CDR3: CASSLSGDTDTQYF

D: TRBD1
size: -
V: TRBV7-2
J: TRBJ1-2
DNA: TGTGCCAGCAGCATGTGGGACAGGGTAGGCTACACCTTC
CDR3: CASSMWDRVGYTF

D: TRBD1
size: -
V: TRBV12-3/TRBV12-4
J: TRBJ1-2
DNA: TGTGCCAGCAGCCTCCCGGGACAGGGGGGCTACACCTTC
CDR3: CASSLPGQGGYTF

D: -
size: -
V: TRBV7-9
J: TRBJ1-4
DNA: TGTGCCAGCAGCTTAGCTGGGGCAGGGCGTAGGGAAAAACTGTTTTTT
CDR3: CASSLAGAGRREKLFF

D: -
size: -
V: TRBV9
J: TRBJ1-3
DNA: TGTGCCAGCAGCGCCAGTCCGGGAGTCCCTGGAAACACCATATATTTT
CDR3: CASSASPGVPGNTIYF

D: -
size: -
V: TRBV3-1/TRBV3-2
J: TRBJ1-2
DNA: TGTGCCAGCAGCCATCTTGGGGAATCGGGGTGGAATGGCTACACCTTC
CDR3: CASSHLGESGWNGYTF